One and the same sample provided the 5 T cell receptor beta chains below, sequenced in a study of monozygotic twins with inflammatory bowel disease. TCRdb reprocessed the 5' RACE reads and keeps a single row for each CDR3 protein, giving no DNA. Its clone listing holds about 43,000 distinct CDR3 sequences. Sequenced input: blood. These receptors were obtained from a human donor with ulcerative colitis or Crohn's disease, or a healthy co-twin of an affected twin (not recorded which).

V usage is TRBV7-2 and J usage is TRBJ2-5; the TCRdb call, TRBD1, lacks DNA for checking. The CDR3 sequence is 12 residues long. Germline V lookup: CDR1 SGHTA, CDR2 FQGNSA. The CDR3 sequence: CASTPGQETQYF.

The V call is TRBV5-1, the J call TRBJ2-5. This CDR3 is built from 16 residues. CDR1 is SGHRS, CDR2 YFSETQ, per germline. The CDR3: CASSFRLGDLQETQYF.

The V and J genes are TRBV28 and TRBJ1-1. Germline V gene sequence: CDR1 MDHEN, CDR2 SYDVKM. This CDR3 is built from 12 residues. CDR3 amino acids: CASSGPNTEAFF.

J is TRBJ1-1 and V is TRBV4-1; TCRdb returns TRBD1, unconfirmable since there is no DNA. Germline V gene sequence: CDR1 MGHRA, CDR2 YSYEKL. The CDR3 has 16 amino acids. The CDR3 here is CASSLSGGRRDTEAFF.

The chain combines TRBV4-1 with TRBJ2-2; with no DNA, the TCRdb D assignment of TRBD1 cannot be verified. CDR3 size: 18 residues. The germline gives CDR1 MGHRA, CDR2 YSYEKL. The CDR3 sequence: CASTASKGAAGLPGELFF.